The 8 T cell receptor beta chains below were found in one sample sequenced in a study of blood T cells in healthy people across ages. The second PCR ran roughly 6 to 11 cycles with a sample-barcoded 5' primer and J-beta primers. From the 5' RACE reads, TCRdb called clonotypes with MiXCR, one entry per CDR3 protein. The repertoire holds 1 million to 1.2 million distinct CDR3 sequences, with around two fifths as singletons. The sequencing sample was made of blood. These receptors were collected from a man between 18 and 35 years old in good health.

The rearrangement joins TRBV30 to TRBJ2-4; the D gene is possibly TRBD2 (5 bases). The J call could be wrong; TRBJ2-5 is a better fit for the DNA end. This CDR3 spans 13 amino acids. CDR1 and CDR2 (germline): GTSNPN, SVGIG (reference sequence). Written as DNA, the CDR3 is TGTGCCTCCCAGAGGGTTCCTCAAGAGACCCAGTACTTC. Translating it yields CASQRVPQETQYF.

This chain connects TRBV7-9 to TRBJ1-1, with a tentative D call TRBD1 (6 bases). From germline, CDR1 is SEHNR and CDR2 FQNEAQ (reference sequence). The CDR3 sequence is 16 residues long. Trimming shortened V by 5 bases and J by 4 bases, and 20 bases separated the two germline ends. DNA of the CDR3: TGTGCCAGCAGCGTCCAATACAGGGAGAGGGGCACTGAAGCTTTCTTT. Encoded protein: CASSVQYRERGTEAFF. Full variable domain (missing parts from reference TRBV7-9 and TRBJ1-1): DTGVSQNPRHKITKRGQNVTFRCDPISEHNRLYWYRQTLGQGPEFLTYFQNEAQLEKSRLLSDRFSAERPKGSFSTLEIQRTEQGDSAMYLCASSVQYRERGTEAFFGQGTRLTVV.

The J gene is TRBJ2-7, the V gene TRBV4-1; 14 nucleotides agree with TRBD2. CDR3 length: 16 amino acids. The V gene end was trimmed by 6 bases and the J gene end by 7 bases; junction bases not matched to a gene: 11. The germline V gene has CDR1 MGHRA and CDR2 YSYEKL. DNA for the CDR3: TGCGCCAGCAGTAAGATGACTAGCGGGGGGGCCGAGGAGCAGTACTTC. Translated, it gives CASSKMTSGGAEEQYF.

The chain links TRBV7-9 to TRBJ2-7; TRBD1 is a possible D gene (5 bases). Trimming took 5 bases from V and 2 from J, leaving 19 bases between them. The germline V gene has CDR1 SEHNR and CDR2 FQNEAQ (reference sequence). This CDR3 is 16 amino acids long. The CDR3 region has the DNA TGTGCCAGCAGCAATCGGTTAGGGCTACAGGCCTACGAGCAGTACTTC. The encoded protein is CASSNRLGLQAYEQYF.

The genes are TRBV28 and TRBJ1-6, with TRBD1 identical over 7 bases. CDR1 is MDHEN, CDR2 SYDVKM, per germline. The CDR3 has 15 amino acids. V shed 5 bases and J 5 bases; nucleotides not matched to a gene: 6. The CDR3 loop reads CASSQEGAHNSPLHF. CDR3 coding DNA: TGTGCCAGCAGTCAAGAGGGGGCGCATAATTCACCCCTCCACTTT.

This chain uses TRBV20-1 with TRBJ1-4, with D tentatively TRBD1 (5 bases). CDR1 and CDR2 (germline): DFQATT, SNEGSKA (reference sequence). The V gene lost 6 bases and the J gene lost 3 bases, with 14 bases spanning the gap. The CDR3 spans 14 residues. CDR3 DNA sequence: TGCAGTGCCGGGTTGGGGGGGGCTAATGAAAAACTGTTTTTT. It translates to CSAGLGGANEKLFF.

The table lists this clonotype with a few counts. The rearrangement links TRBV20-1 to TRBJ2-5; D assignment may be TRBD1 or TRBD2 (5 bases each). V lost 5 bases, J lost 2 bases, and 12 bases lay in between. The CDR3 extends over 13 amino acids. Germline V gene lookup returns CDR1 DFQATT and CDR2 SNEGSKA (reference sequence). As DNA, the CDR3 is TGCAGTGCTCAGGGCGGGTTTCAAGAGACCCAGTACTTC. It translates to CSAQGGFQETQYF.

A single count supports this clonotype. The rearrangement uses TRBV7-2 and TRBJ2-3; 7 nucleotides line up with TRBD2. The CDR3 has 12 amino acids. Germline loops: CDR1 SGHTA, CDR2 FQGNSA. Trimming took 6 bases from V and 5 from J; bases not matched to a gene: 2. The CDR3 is CASRGREDTQYF. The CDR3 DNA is TGTGCCAGCAGGGGGAGGGAAGATACGCAGTATTTT.